This T cell receptor (beta chain) is from a study of T cells in Graves' hyperthyroidism and ophthalmopathy. TCR beta CDR3 regions were amplified from RNA transcripts. The TCR CDR3 was amplified in a first-round RT-PCR using the HTBI primer set. TCRdb reprocessed the multiplex PCR reads with MiXCR, giving one entry per CDR3 protein. The data hold about 520,000 distinct CDR3 sequences, with about 24% observed a single time. The length of the CDR3 is 13 residues. V gave up 2 bases and J gave up 7 bases, with 11 bases separating them. The germline V gene encodes CDR1 MRHNA and CDR2 SNTAGT. In making diagnoses, clinical symptoms, serum thyroxine and TRAb, thyroid ultrasound and orbital computed tomography were all used.

V and J are TRBV6-4 and TRBJ1-1, with D uncertain. The sequence was collected from a woman in her twenties or thirties with Graves' ophthalmopathy. The sample was blood. The CDR3 DNA reads as TGTGCCAGCAGTGACCGCCGTGCGGTTGAAGCTTTCTTT. It is translated as CASSDRRAVEAFF.